This T cell receptor beta chain appears in the sequencing data of a study of shared clonotypes between healthy human individuals. Findings and limits, study-wide: Non-shared clonotypes displayed generation probabilities falling below those of clonotypes present in all four donors. Naive subsets generally had larger estimated richness than memory subsets. A small donor pool kept down the genetic and exposure-history diversity that was represented.

The method was immunoSEQ multiplex PCR; TCRdb's version includes in-frame clones alone and lacks a portion of them. The sample contains 1.4 million to 1.5 million clones, about 96% of which appear only once. A note on this clone: Its antigen remains unidentified.

Germline V lookup: CDR1 KGHSH, CDR2 LQKENI. This CDR3 contains 15 residues. Trimming at V came to 7 bases and at J to 3 bases, leaving 10 bases not matched to a gene. The receptor comes from a man aged 25-45 years in good health. The sequencing input was naive CD4+ T cells sorted from blood. Sample subset: CD45RA+ positively selected. The rearrangement uses TRBV18 and TRBJ2-7, with 9 bases aligning to TRBD2. The CDR3: CASFHRGLAGYEQYF. DNA of the CDR3: TGTGCCAGCTTTCACCGGGGACTAGCAGGCTACGAGCAGTACTTC.